The source of this TCR beta chain is a study of blood T cell repertoires in COVID-19. In the study overall: Collection of acute and convalescent COVID-19 samples took place in the United States, Italy and Spain. PBMCs, B-cell-depleted T cells, or T cells provided the cDNA or gDNA that made up the material.

Data came from immunoSEQ multiplex PCR; TCRdb stores just in-frame clones and leaves some out. The sample contains roughly 100,000 clones, 81% of which appear only once. Sequencing was carried out using peripheral blood. The receptor was derived from an elderly man with acute or convalescent COVID-19.

This chain's CDR3 is CASSLAGEWYNEQFF. CDR3 bases: TGCGCCAGCAGCTTGGCTGGGGAGTGGTACAATGAGCAGTTCTTC. This chain uses TRBV5-1 with TRBJ2-1, with D perhaps TRBD2 (5 bases). V was cut by 0 bases and J by 4 bases, with 11 bases left in between. This CDR3 contains 15 residues. The germline V gene encodes CDR1 SGHRS and CDR2 YFSETQ. The full variable domain, its missing parts supplied by reference TRBV5-1 and TRBJ2-1, is KAGVTQTPRYLIKTRGQQVTLSCSPISGHRSVSWYQQTPGQGLQFLFEYFSETQRNKGNFPGRFSGRQFSNSRSEMNVSTLELGDSALYLCASSLAGEWYNEQFFGPGTRLTVL.